Following are 15 T cell receptor beta chains from one sample sequenced in a study of blood T cell repertoires in COVID-19. Sequenced by immunoSEQ multiplex PCR; TCRdb stores in-frame clones only, minus some. The sample lists around 270,000 clones; 84% were seen once. Sequenced input: peripheral blood. The receptors shown here come from a person aged 70 to 85 with COVID-19, enrolled during active disease.

This chain joins TRBV15 and TRBJ1-6; a weak D match, TRBD1 (6 bases). The CDR3 runs 15 residues. Germline CDR1 and CDR2: LNHNV and YYDKDF (reference sequence). Trimming took 5 bases from V and 11 from J, leaving 19 bases between them. CDR3 DNA: TGTGCCACCAGCCTAAGGGCAGGGGCTTACGCACCCCTCCACTTT. Protein: CATSLRAGAYAPLHF.

The J gene is TRBJ1-1, the V gene TRBV30; 9 bases agree with TRBD1. The junction had 16 bases not matched to a gene; V was cut back by 8 bases and J by 0 bases. This CDR3 region has 17 residues. CDR1 is GTSNPN, CDR2 SVGIG, per germline (reference sequence). The CDR3 is CAGDTGGGRDLNTEAFF. The CDR3 nucleotides read TGTGCCGGAGACACAGGGGGCGGCCGAGACCTGAACACTGAAGCTTTCTTT.

V is TRBV14 and J is TRBJ2-1; D perhaps matches TRBD1 (5 bases). The germline V and J ends were trimmed by 7 bases and 5 bases, with 18 bases remaining between them. The CDR3 is 15 residues long. From germline, CDR1 is SGHDN and CDR2 FVKESK. CDR3 sequence reads: CASTSGGKGNNEQFF. The CDR3 DNA is TGTGCCAGCACCTCGGGTGGGAAGGGGAACAATGAGCAGTTCTTC.

V usage is TRBV11-3 and J usage is TRBJ2-1, with 10 bases matching TRBD2. Germline loops: CDR1 SGHNT, CDR2 YENEEA. Trimming took 5 bases from V and 7 from J; bases not matched to a gene: 5. This CDR3 spans 14 amino acids. The CDR3 loop reads CASSLAGAWNEQFF. DNA of the CDR3: TGTGCCAGCAGCCTAGCGGGAGCCTGGAATGAGCAGTTCTTC.

V is TRBV11-3 and J is TRBJ2-3; 8 nucleotides line up with TRBD1. The CDR3 runs to 14 residues. V was clipped by 5 bases and J by 3 bases; unmatched bases: 4. Per germline, CDR1 SGHNT and CDR2 YENEEA. The DNA for the CDR3 is TGTGCCAGCAGCCTGACAGGGGCTACAGATACGCAGTATTTT. It encodes CASSLTGATDTQYF.

The chain is built from TRBV24-1 and TRBJ1-2; D perhaps matches TRBD1 (6 bases). CDR3 length equals 14 residues. The germline V and J ends were trimmed by 5 bases and 2 bases, with 11 bases remaining between them. The germline CDR1 and CDR2 sequences are KGHDR and SFDVKD. In nucleotides, the CDR3 is TGTGCCACCAGTGCCAGGGGCCGCAACTATGGCTACACCTTC. Amino acids: CATSARGRNYGYTF.

This clone came up a few times. V and J are TRBV27 and TRBJ1-1; 10 nucleotides agree with TRBD1. Germline loops: CDR1 MNHEY, CDR2 SMNVEV (reference sequence). The CDR3 consists of 14 residues. Trimming took 6 bases from V and 5 from J; bases not matched to a gene: 6. The CDR3 region is CASRRDRGRTEAFF. DNA for the CDR3: TGTGCCAGCAGAAGAGACAGGGGGCGGACTGAAGCTTTCTTT.

The gene calls are TRBV7-2 and TRBJ1-2; D may be TRBD1 (6 bases). The CDR3 is 15 residues long. The germline gives CDR1 SGHTA, CDR2 FQGNSA. The V and J ends lost 3 bases and 3 bases respectively, with 14 bases between them. DNA of the CDR3: TGTGCCAGCAGCTTCCCAAGGGGGACGGACTATGGCTACACCTTC. The encoded protein is CASSFPRGTDYGYTF.

The genes are TRBV9 and TRBJ2-2; D is possibly TRBD2 (6 bases). In germline, CDR1 is SGDLS, CDR2 YYNGEE. V was pared by 3 bases and J by 5 bases, with 17 bases between. The CDR3 spans 16 residues. The CDR3: CASSGTGAARTGELFF. In nucleotides, the CDR3 is TGTGCCAGCAGCGGAACGGGAGCCGCTCGTACCGGGGAGCTGTTTTTT.

This clone has more than one count but fewer than ten. The rearrangement uses TRBV2 and TRBJ2-7; TRBD1 is a possible D gene (6 bases). V lost 6 bases and J lost 0, with 12 bases in between. The germline V gene encodes CDR1 SNHLY and CDR2 FYNNEI. CDR3 size: 14 residues. The CDR3 region has the DNA TGTGCCAGCAGGGCTGGACAGTTCTCCTACGAGCAGTACTTC. Translated, it gives CASRAGQFSYEQYF.

This clone was counted between two and nine times. This chain links TRBV2 with TRBJ2-1, with D possibly being TRBD1 (6 bases). Germline V gene lookup returns CDR1 SNHLY and CDR2 FYNNEI. V lost 6 bases to trimming and J lost 7 bases, with 13 bases between them. The CDR3 length is 13 residues. The CDR3 nucleotides read TGTGCCAGCAGAAACAGGGTTCTAAATGAGCAGTTCTTC. Its protein product is CASRNRVLNEQFF.

The chain links TRBV2 to TRBJ2-7; the D gene is possibly TRBD1 (6 bases). V gave up 3 bases and J gave up 9 bases, with 12 bases separating them. The V gene's germline CDR1 is SNHLY and CDR2 FYNNEI. The CDR3 length is 12 residues. In nucleotides, the CDR3 is TGTGCCAGCAGTGACGTAGGGGGTCGGCAGTACTTC. Translation gives CASSDVGGRQYF.

The rearrangement joins TRBV3-1 (or the pseudogene TRBV3-2) to TRBJ2-5; maybe TRBD1 (5 bases). The germline gives CDR1 LGHDT, CDR2 YNNKEL (reference sequence). Trimming removed 1 base at V and 1 base at J, with 13 bases between. This CDR3 has 16 amino acids. In DNA, the CDR3 is TGTGCCAGCAGCCAAGCTAGGGGTCCCGTCCAAGAGACCCAGTACTTC. Protein: CASSQARGPVQETQYF.

This sequence joins TRBV5-6 and TRBJ2-4; D remains unclear. CDR1 and CDR2 from the germline V gene are SGHDT and YYEEEE. V gave up 1 base and J gave up 2 bases, with 10 bases separating them. The CDR3 contains 15 residues. The CDR3 DNA reads TGTGCCAGCAGCTTGCGCGGTCACACCAAAAACATTCAGTACTTC. Its translation is CASSLRGHTKNIQYF.

The rearrangement links TRBV3-1 (or the pseudogene TRBV3-2) to TRBJ1-3, with a possible D match to TRBD1 (6 bases). The germline V and J ends were trimmed by 2 bases and 4 bases, with 18 bases remaining between them. The CDR3 consists of 17 residues. Germline CDR1 and CDR2: LGHDT and YNNKEL (reference sequence). The DNA for the CDR3 is TGTGCCAGCAGCCAAAGTTTAGGGGGTATTTCGGGAAACACCATATATTTT. The encoded protein is CASSQSLGGISGNTIYF.